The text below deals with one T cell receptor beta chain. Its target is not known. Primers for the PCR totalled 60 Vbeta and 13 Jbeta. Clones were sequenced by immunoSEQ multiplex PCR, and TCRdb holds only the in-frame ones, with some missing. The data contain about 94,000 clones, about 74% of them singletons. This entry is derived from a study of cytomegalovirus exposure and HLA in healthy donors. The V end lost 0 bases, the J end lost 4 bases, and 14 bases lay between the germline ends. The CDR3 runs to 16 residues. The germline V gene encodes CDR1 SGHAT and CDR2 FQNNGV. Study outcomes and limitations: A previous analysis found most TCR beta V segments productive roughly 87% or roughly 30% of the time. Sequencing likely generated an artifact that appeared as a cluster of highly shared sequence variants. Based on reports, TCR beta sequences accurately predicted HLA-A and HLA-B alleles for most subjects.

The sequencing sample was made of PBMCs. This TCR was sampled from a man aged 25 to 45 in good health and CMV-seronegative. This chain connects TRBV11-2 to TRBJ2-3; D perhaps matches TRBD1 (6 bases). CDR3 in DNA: TGTGCCAGCAGCTTAGACGGACAGATTTATTCAGATACGCAGTATTTT. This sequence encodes CASSLDGQIYSDTQYF.